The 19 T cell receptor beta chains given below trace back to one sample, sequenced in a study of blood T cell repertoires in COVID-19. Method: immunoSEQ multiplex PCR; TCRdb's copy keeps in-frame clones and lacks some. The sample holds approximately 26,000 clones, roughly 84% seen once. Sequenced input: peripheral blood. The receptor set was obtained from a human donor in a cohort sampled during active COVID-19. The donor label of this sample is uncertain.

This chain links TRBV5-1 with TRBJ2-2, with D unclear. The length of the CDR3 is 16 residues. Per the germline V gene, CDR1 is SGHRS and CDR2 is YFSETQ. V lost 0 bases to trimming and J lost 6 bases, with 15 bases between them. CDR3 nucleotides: TGCGCCAGCAGCTTGGCCCCCCCTCCCACGGCCGGGGAGCTGTTTTTT. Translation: CASSLAPPPTAGELFF.

The CDR3 protein is CASKTRATLSGANVLTF. The DNA for the CDR3 is TGTGCCAGTAAAACGAGGGCGACGCTCTCTGGGGCCAACGTCCTGACTTTC. The chain employs TRBV19 and TRBJ2-6; tentative D call: TRBD2 (5 bases). The germline CDR1 and CDR2 sequences are LNHDA and SQIVND (reference sequence). Trimming took 7 bases from V and 0 from J, leaving 16 bases between them. CDR3 length: 17 residues. The whole variable domain, remainder taken from reference TRBV19 and TRBJ2-6, is DGGITQSPKYLFRKEGQNVTLSCEQNLNHDAMYWYRQDPGQGLRLIYYSQIVNDFQKGDIAEGYSVSREKKESFPLTVTSAQKNPTAFYLCASKTRATLSGANVLTFGAGSRLTVL.

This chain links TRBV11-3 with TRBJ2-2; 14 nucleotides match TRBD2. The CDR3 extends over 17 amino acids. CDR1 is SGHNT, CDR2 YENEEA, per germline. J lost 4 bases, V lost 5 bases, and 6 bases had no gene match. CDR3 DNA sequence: TGTGCCAGCAGCGAAAGACTAGCGGGGGGGCGCACCGGGGAGCTGTTTTTT. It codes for CASSERLAGGRTGELFF.

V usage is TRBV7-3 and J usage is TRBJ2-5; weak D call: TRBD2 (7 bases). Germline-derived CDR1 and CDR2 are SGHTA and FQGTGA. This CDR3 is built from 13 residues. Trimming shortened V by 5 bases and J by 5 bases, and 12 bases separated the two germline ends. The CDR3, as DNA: TGTGCCAGCAGCCGGACTAGGGGGGAGACCCAGTACTTC. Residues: CASSRTRGETQYF.

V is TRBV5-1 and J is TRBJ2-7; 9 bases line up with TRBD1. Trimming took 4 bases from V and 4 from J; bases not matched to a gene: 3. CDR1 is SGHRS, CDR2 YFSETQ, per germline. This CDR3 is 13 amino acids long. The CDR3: CASSTGQGYEQYF. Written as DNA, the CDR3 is TGCGCCAGCAGCACGGGACAGGGATACGAGCAGTACTTC.

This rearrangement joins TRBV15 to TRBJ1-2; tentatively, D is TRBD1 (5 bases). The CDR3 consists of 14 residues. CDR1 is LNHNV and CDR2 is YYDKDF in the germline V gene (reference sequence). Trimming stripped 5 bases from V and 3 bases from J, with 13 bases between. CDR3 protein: CATSGLTGDYGYTF. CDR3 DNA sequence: TGTGCCACCAGCGGGTTGACGGGGGACTATGGCTACACCTTC.

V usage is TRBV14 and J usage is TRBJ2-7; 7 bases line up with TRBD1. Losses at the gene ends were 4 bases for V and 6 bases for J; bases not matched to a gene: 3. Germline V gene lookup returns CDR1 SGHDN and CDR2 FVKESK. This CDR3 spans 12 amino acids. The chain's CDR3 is CASSPNRGEQYF. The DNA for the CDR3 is TGTGCCAGCAGCCCCAACAGGGGCGAGCAGTACTTC.

In nucleotides, the CDR3 is TGTGCCAGCAGTGGGCCTAGCTTATGGACAGATACGCAGTATTTT. Translated, it gives CASSGPSLWTDTQYF. The rearrangement joins TRBV7-2 to TRBJ2-3; D is possibly TRBD2 (5 bases). The germline V and J ends were trimmed by 6 bases and 3 bases, with 16 bases remaining between them. Germline V lookup: CDR1 SGHTA, CDR2 FQGNSA. The CDR3 contains 15 residues.

The CDR3 DNA sequence: TGTGCCAGCAGTGACCGGGGGACTAGCACAGATACGCAGTATTTT. Translation gives CASSDRGTSTDTQYF. The V and J genes are TRBV6-4 and TRBJ2-3; tentatively, D is TRBD2 (6 bases). Germline V gives CDR1 MRHNA, CDR2 SNTAGT. V lost 2 bases and J 0 bases, leaving 9 bases between the germline ends. The CDR3 runs to 15 residues.

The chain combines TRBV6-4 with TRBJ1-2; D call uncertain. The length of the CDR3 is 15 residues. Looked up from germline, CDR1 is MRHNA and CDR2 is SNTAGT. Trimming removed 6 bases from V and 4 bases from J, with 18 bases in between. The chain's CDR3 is CASSPTREDPYGYTF. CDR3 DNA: TGTGCCAGCAGCCCTACGAGGGAGGACCCCTATGGCTACACCTTC.

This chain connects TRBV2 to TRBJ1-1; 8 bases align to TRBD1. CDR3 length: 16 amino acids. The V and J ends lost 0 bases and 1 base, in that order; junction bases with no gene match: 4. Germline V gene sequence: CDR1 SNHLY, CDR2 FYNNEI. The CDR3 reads CASSEAWTGTNTEAFF. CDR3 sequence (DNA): TGTGCCAGCAGTGAAGCATGGACAGGGACGAACACTGAAGCTTTCTTT.

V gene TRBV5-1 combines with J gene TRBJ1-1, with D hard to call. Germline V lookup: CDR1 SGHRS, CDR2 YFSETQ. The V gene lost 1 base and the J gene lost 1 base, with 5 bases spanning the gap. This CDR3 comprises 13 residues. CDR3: CASSLQENTEAFF. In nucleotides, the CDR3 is TGCGCCAGCAGCTTGCAGGAGAACACTGAAGCTTTCTTT. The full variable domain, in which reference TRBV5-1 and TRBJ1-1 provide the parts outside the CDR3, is KAGVTQTPRYLIKTRGQQVTLSCSPISGHRSVSWYQQTPGQGLQFLFEYFSETQRNKGNFPGRFSGRQFSNSRSEMNVSTLELGDSALYLCASSLQENTEAFFGQGTRLTVV.

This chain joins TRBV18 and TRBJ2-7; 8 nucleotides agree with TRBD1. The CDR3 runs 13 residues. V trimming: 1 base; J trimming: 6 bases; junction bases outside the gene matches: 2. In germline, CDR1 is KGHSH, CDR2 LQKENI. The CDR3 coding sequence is TGTGCCAGCTCACCACAGGGACAGGTCGAGCAGTACTTC. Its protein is CASSPQGQVEQYF.

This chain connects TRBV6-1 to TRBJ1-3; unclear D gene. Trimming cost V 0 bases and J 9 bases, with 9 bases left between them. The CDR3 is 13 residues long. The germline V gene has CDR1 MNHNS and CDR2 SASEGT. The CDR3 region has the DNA TGTGCCAGCAGTGAAGCTCTGGCGGTCACCATATATTTT. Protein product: CASSEALAVTIYF.

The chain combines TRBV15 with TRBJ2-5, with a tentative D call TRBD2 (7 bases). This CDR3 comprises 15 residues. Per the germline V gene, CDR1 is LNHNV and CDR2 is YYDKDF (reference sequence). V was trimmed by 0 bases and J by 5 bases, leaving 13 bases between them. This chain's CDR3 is CATSRDGGAGETQYF. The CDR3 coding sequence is TGTGCCACCAGCAGAGATGGGGGGGCTGGGGAGACCCAGTACTTC.

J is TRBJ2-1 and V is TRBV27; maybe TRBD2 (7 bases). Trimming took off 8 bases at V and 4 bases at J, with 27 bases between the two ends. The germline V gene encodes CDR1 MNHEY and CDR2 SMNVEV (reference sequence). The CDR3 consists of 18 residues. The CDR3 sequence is CASSKGGGGAGKYNEQFF. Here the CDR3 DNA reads TGTGCCAGCTCCAAAGGAGGGGGAGGGGCGGGGAAGTACAATGAGCAGTTCTTC.

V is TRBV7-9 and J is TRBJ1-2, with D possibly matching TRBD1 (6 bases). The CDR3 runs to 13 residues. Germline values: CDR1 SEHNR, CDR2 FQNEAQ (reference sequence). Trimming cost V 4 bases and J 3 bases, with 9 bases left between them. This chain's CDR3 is CASSWEGDYGYTF. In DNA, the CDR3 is TGTGCCAGCAGCTGGGAGGGGGACTATGGCTACACCTTC.

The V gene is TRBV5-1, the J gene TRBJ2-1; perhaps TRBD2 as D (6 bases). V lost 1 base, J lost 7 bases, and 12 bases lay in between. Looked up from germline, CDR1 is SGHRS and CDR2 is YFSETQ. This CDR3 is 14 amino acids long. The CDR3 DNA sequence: TGCGCCAGCAGCTTGTTAGTGGGGAGGAATGAGCAGTTCTTC. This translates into CASSLLVGRNEQFF.

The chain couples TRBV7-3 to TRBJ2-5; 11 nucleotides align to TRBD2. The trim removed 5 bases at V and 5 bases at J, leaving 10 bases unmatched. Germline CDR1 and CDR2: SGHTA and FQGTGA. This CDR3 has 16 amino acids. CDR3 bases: TGTGCCAGCAGCGCCAAGTTAGCGGGGGGGCTCGAGACCCAGTACTTC. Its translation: CASSAKLAGGLETQYF. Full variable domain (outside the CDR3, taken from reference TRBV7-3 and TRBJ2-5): GAGVSQTPSNKVTEKGKYVELRCDPISGHTALYWYRQSLGQGPEFLIYFQGTGAADDSGLPNDRFFAVRPEGSVSTLKIQRTERGDSAVYLCASSAKLAGGLETQYFGPGTRLLVL.